The entry that follows covers one TCR beta chain sequence. This clonotype was found many times. Its antigen is unknown. No base-level quality is on record; no much larger clone is a single base apart. Libraries were constructed by 5' RACE. TCR RNA was reverse transcribed with SuperScript IV using alpha and beta constant region primers for the blood and skin samples. The ligated cDNA was amplified in four rounds of PCR with nested alpha and beta constant region primers together with the SP2 primer. An oligonucleotide carrying the Illumina SP2 primer and a UMI was ligated to the cDNA 3' end using T4 RNA ligase 1. To prevent hairpin formation, the 12-nucleotide UMI was made up of two random hexamers with an eight-base spacer between them. From the second PCR onward, TCR alpha and beta chain libraries were processed separately and dual indexed for multiplexing. After pooling, the indexed libraries were analyzed by capillary electrophoresis and sequenced on either an Illumina MiSeq or NextSeq. To boost base diversity and improve cluster recognition, PhiX DNA at roughly 4.5-8% was spiked into the libraries. The paper's processing steps were these. Demultiplexor pulled UMIs out of read 2, joined the UMIs with the TCR sequence from read 1, and separated reads according to sample indices. V and J genes and V-J junctions were identified by Decombinator, and each TCR was assigned a five-part identifier that included V and J deletions. Collapsinator relied on UMIs to correct both sequencing errors and PCR amplification heterogeneity, producing a UMI-based abundance for each TCR. CDR3Translator converted identifiers to nucleotide sequence, translated to amino acids, and extracted CDR3 regions using terminal motifs. After normalization to the amount of input RNA, error-corrected alpha and beta TCR counts from blood and skin were compared. In-frame beta chains were kept once TCRdb had trimmed the public reads at Q25 with fastp and called clones with MiXCR. Identical CDR3 proteins give one entry, which carries the most common genes and DNA. TCRdb, not the authors, supplied the V and J calls. This sample has 20,000 to 25,000 distinct CDR3 sequences in its table, and 4.2% of those were observed once. Over 7.5% of the sample rests with the top ten.

Its CDR3 holds 14 amino acids, cysteine through phenylalanine. Only the CDR3 DNA is retained, 42 bases long and in frame from the first base. The CDR1 and CDR2 encoded by the germline V gene are SGHDT and YYEEEE. Trimming takes 4 bases from V and 7 bases from J, and the germline ends sit 17 bases apart. The data stem from a study of naive and memory T cell subsets (dated by TCRdb to about 2017). As for the study more broadly: The figure summarizing the skin biopsy and whole blood samples listed around 10 blood donors, 7 tuberculin skin test biopsies and 3 saline control biopsies. PCR2 was typically a SYBR Green qPCR stopped at a set threshold; low-input samples could instead use end-point PCR (around 6 cycles).

What the study reported, not specific to this receptor: The potential sensitivity of the RNA-based method to TCR transcript changes with T cell activation and differentiation was acknowledged.

For whole blood analysis, over 2 ml of peripheral blood was collected from healthy adult volunteers into Tempus tubes, and RNA was extracted following the manufacturer's instructions. The study described a robust, sensitive protocol for amplifying, sequencing and analyzing TCRs, using 3' ligation of a UMI-containing oligonucleotide to TCR cDNA. Total RNA was treated with RQ1 DNase, without cell sorting, prior to reverse transcription, with an input of roughly 1 to 1000 ng being targeted. Libraries were prepared from skin biopsies and whole blood to test how robust the pipeline was in samples where T cells are a minority population.

The chain is made from TRBV5-6 and TRBJ2-5, with the D gene not confidently named. The receptor was derived from a male donor in good health. The DNA sequence is as follows: TGTGCCAGCAGCCCGTTCGACACGGCCTGGACCCAGTACTTC. Translated, it reads CASSPFDTAWTQYF.